This T cell receptor beta chain derives from a study of blood T cells in healthy people across ages. Overall study: The capture of about one barcoded beta molecule per two T cells was achieved by template switching. General observations from the study: In the absence of known donor CMV status, changes in expanded clonotypes were possibly confounded.

The CDR3 totals 13 residues. Germline V gives CDR1 SGHDN, CDR2 FVKESK. A word on this clonotype: What it binds is unknown. Relative to the germline gene, one junction end is altered; a read error may explain this.

The use of a sample-barcoded 5' primer and a J-beta primer mix characterized a second PCR of about 7 to 12 cycles. TCRdb used MiXCR to reprocess the 5' RACE reads, holding one entry per CDR3 protein. There are some 1.8 million distinct CDR3 sequences in the sample; 35% to 50% occur only once, and 23% lies in the top ten. Investigators took ten milliliters of peripheral blood from every donor. They isolated at least 7 million PBMCs from each sample. The gene calls are TRBV14 and TRBJ2-4; D gene uncertain. The TCR originated in a human donor in good health. Sequencing used blood. This CDR3 is CASSQGTKNVQYF. The CDR3 nucleotides are TGTGCCAGCAGCCAGGGAACAAAAAACGTTCAGTACTTC.